This T cell receptor (beta chain) stems from a study of shared clonotypes between healthy human individuals. The CDR3 length is 13 residues. CDR1 and CDR2 from the germline V gene are SGHRS and YFSETQ. Trimming shortened V by 2 bases and J by 5 bases, and 10 bases separated the two germline ends. This clone was detected only a few times. Each donor was a Caucasian adult residing in Nashville, Tennessee. Only in-frame clones appear in the TCRdb table, and some are missing; sequencing was by immunoSEQ multiplex PCR. The profile covers about 480,000 clones, with roughly 85% appearing a single time and under 15% taken by the ten largest.

The J gene is TRBJ2-5, the V gene TRBV5-1, with D uncertain. Sequenced material: PBMCs. The source of this sequence is a woman between 40 and 55 years old in good health. Some clones in this sample may be carry-over from other donors' samples. CDR3 sequence: CASSFPAEETQYF. The CDR3 bases are TGCGCCAGCAGCTTTCCAGCCGAGGAGACCCAGTACTTC. Complete variable domain (other parts from reference TRBV5-1 and TRBJ2-5): KAGVTQTPRYLIKTRGQQVTLSCSPISGHRSVSWYQQTPGQGLQFLFEYFSETQRNKGNFPGRFSGRQFSNSRSEMNVSTLELGDSALYLCASSFPAEETQYFGPGTRLLVL.